A selection of T cell receptor beta chains follows, all from one sample in a study of blood T cell repertoires in COVID-19. The repertoire was sequenced with immunoSEQ multiplex PCR; TCRdb's copy has only in-frame clones and lacks some. The table lists about 140,000 clones, 82% of them singletons. The sample comprised peripheral blood. These receptor sequences come from a woman older than 75 with acute or convalescent COVID-19. Each CDR3 is given with its conserved first and last residue. Each record gives: CDR3 protein, CDR3 DNA, J gene, clone size, V gene, D gene. The D gene is left open where the match is weak. Some rows mark clone size as missing; the rest say once, few, many or name a class of expanded clone.

cdr3_aa: CASSLSGDGYTF
cdr3_nt: TGTGCCAGCAGTTTATCAGGGGATGGCTACACCTTC
j_call: TRBJ1-2
clone_size: -
v_call: TRBV12-3/TRBV12-4
d_call: -

cdr3_aa: CASRGTTLYEQYF
cdr3_nt: TGCGCCAGCCGCGGGACTACACTATACGAGCAGTACTTC
j_call: TRBJ2-7
clone_size: once
v_call: TRBV4-1
d_call: TRBD2

cdr3_aa: CASSLRLAGVGSYNEQFF
cdr3_nt: TGCGCCAGCAGCTTGCGGCTAGCGGGAGTCGGGTCCTACAATGAGCAGTTCTTC
j_call: TRBJ2-1
clone_size: -
v_call: TRBV5-1
d_call: TRBD2

cdr3_aa: CATSDTTSGSSNEQFF
cdr3_nt: TGTGCCACCAGTGATACGACTAGCGGGAGCTCCAATGAGCAGTTCTTC
j_call: TRBJ2-1
clone_size: -
v_call: TRBV24-1
d_call: TRBD2

cdr3_aa: CASSLVAGKNTEAFF
cdr3_nt: TGTGCCAGCAGCTTAGTGGCGGGGAAAAACACTGAAGCTTTCTTT
j_call: TRBJ1-1
clone_size: -
v_call: TRBV7-9
d_call: -

cdr3_aa: CASSLAVQGWYTEAFF
cdr3_nt: TGCGCCAGCAGCTTGGCCGTACAGGGGTGGTACACTGAAGCTTTCTTT
j_call: TRBJ1-1
clone_size: -
v_call: TRBV5-1
d_call: TRBD1

cdr3_aa: CASSTPGQYEKLFF
cdr3_nt: TGTGCCAGTAGTACACCGGGACAGTATGAAAAACTGTTTTTT
j_call: TRBJ1-4
clone_size: -
v_call: TRBV19
d_call: TRBD1

cdr3_aa: CASSLYWGQSNYGYTF
cdr3_nt: TGTGCCAGCAGTTTATATTGGGGACAGTCTAACTATGGCTACACCTTC
j_call: TRBJ1-2
clone_size: -
v_call: TRBV28
d_call: TRBD1

cdr3_aa: CASITDRAPYGYTF
cdr3_nt: TGTGCCAGCATCACCGACAGGGCCCCATATGGCTACACCTTC
j_call: TRBJ1-2
clone_size: once
v_call: TRBV6-5
d_call: TRBD1

cdr3_aa: CASSLRYNSPLHF
cdr3_nt: TGTGCCAGCAGCTTGCGCTATAATTCACCCCTCCACTTT
j_call: TRBJ1-6
clone_size: -
v_call: TRBV7-3
d_call: -

cdr3_aa: CASTYPSGRGYNEQFF
cdr3_nt: TGTGCCAGCACCTACCCTAGCGGGAGGGGTTACAATGAGCAGTTCTTC
j_call: TRBJ2-1
clone_size: -
v_call: TRBV2
d_call: TRBD2

cdr3_aa: CASSLDQYTDAQYF
cdr3_nt: TGTGCCAGCAGCTTAGATCAGTACACAGATGCGCAGTATTTT
j_call: TRBJ2-3
clone_size: -
v_call: TRBV11-2
d_call: -

cdr3_aa: CASSLAQGIEKLFF
cdr3_nt: TGTGCCAGCAGCTTGGCGCAGGGCATTGAAAAACTGTTTTTT
j_call: TRBJ1-4
clone_size: -
v_call: TRBV7-9
d_call: -

cdr3_aa: CASSQEGGPGELFF
cdr3_nt: TGTGCCAGCAGCCAAGAGGGGGGGCCCGGGGAGCTGTTTTTT
j_call: TRBJ2-2
clone_size: -
v_call: TRBV7-8
d_call: -

cdr3_aa: CASSVGLQVNTGELFF
cdr3_nt: TGTGCCAGCAGCGTAGGGCTACAGGTCAACACCGGGGAGCTGTTTTTT
j_call: TRBJ2-2
clone_size: -
v_call: TRBV9
d_call: -

cdr3_aa: CASTSTFNEQFF
cdr3_nt: TGTGCCAGCACATCGACTTTCAATGAGCAGTTCTTC
j_call: TRBJ2-1
clone_size: once
v_call: TRBV2
d_call: -

cdr3_aa: CASSRGQTPYEQYF
cdr3_nt: TGCGCCAGCAGCCGCGGACAGACACCCTACGAGCAGTACTTC
j_call: TRBJ2-7
clone_size: -
v_call: TRBV5-1
d_call: -

cdr3_aa: CASSLAFTGPLVDF
cdr3_nt: TGTGCCAGCAGTTTGGCCTTCACAGGTCCTCTCGTGGACTTC
j_call: TRBJ2-7
clone_size: -
v_call: TRBV28
d_call: -

cdr3_aa: CASSPRGSSYEQYF
cdr3_nt: TGTGCCAGCAGCCCCAGGGGGTCCTCCTACGAGCAGTACTTC
j_call: TRBJ2-7
clone_size: -
v_call: TRBV11-2
d_call: TRBD1

cdr3_aa: CASSQEGFDIITDTDTQYF
cdr3_nt: TGTGCCAGCAGCCAAGAAGGGTTTGATATTATTACGGACACGGATACGCAGTATTTT
j_call: TRBJ2-3
clone_size: -
v_call: TRBV4-2
d_call: -

cdr3_aa: CASSPSGTGSNQPQHF
cdr3_nt: TGCGCCAGCAGCCCATCCGGGACAGGGAGCAATCAGCCCCAGCATTTT
j_call: TRBJ1-5
clone_size: -
v_call: TRBV5-1
d_call: TRBD1

cdr3_aa: CASSRSMAGGENEQYF
cdr3_nt: TGTGCCAGCAGCCGCAGCATGGCGGGAGGAGAGAACGAGCAGTACTTC
j_call: TRBJ2-7
clone_size: -
v_call: TRBV11-3
d_call: TRBD2

cdr3_aa: CASSSYGGTSTDTQYF
cdr3_nt: TGTGCCAGCAGCTCTTACGGGGGGACAAGCACAGATACGCAGTATTTT
j_call: TRBJ2-3
clone_size: -
v_call: TRBV13
d_call: -

cdr3_aa: CASSRGRGEQFF
cdr3_nt: TGTGCCAGCAGTCGGGGGAGGGGTGAGCAGTTCTTC
j_call: TRBJ2-1
clone_size: -
v_call: TRBV6-5
d_call: TRBD2

cdr3_aa: CASSPGGGYQETQYF
cdr3_nt: TGTGCCAGCAGCCCCGGGGGGGGGTACCAAGAGACCCAGTACTTC
j_call: TRBJ2-5
clone_size: -
v_call: TRBV5-4
d_call: TRBD2

cdr3_aa: CASSERAVYNSPLHF
cdr3_nt: TGTGCCAGCAGTGAGCGGGCGGTCTATAATTCACCCCTCCACTTT
j_call: TRBJ1-6
clone_size: -
v_call: TRBV25-1
d_call: -

cdr3_aa: CASRVTDRSNEKLFF
cdr3_nt: TGCGCCAGCAGAGTAACGGACAGGAGTAATGAAAAACTGTTTTTT
j_call: TRBJ1-4
clone_size: -
v_call: TRBV5-1
d_call: TRBD1

cdr3_aa: CASSLAQAHGYTF
cdr3_nt: TGTGCCAGCAGCTTAGCACAGGCGCATGGCTACACCTTC
j_call: TRBJ1-2
clone_size: -
v_call: TRBV7-2
d_call: -

cdr3_aa: CASSIGAPGTEAFF
cdr3_nt: TGTGCCAGTAGTATAGGCGCCCCTGGCACTGAAGCTTTCTTT
j_call: TRBJ1-1
clone_size: -
v_call: TRBV19
d_call: -

cdr3_aa: CAWSAGVGSLHF
cdr3_nt: TGTGCCTGGAGCGCCGGTGTCGGGTCCCTCCACTTT
j_call: TRBJ1-6
clone_size: -
v_call: TRBV30
d_call: -

cdr3_aa: CASSIVRQGGNIQYF
cdr3_nt: TGTGCCAGTAGTATAGTTAGACAGGGAGGAAACATTCAGTACTTC
j_call: TRBJ2-4
clone_size: -
v_call: TRBV19
d_call: -

cdr3_aa: CAWGAGTYEQYF
cdr3_nt: TGTGCCTGGGGAGCAGGAACCTACGAGCAGTACTTC
j_call: TRBJ2-7
clone_size: -
v_call: TRBV30
d_call: -

cdr3_aa: CASSGGRQETQYF
cdr3_nt: TGTGCCAGTAGTGGAGGGCGGCAAGAGACCCAGTACTTC
j_call: TRBJ2-5
clone_size: -
v_call: TRBV19
d_call: -

cdr3_aa: CASSFWLGQGADTQYF
cdr3_nt: TGTGCCAGCAGCTTCTGGCTGGGACAGGGGGCAGATACGCAGTATTTT
j_call: TRBJ2-3
clone_size: few
v_call: TRBV5-6
d_call: TRBD1

cdr3_aa: CASSPLRGLEAFF
cdr3_nt: TGTGCCAGCAGCCCGTTAAGGGGGCTTGAAGCTTTCTTT
j_call: TRBJ1-1
clone_size: -
v_call: TRBV7-7
d_call: TRBD1

cdr3_aa: CASSQSQGRIQETQYF
cdr3_nt: TGTGCCAGCAGTCAATCGCAGGGGCGAATCCAAGAGACCCAGTACTTC
j_call: TRBJ2-5
clone_size: -
v_call: TRBV2
d_call: -

cdr3_aa: CASSPPGTGRTQYF
cdr3_nt: TGTGCCAGTAGCCCACCCGGGACAGGGCGTACCCAGTACTTC
j_call: TRBJ2-5
clone_size: few
v_call: TRBV19
d_call: TRBD1

cdr3_aa: CASSIGWGRSYNEQFF
cdr3_nt: TGTGCCAGTAGTATAGGATGGGGGAGGTCCTACAATGAGCAGTTCTTC
j_call: TRBJ2-1
clone_size: medium-sized
v_call: TRBV19
d_call: -

cdr3_aa: CASTQQGKTDSPLHF
cdr3_nt: TGTGCCAGCACCCAACAGGGGAAAACGGATTCACCCCTCCACTTT
j_call: TRBJ1-6
clone_size: -
v_call: TRBV2
d_call: TRBD1

cdr3_aa: CASSLTGAGSNQPQHF
cdr3_nt: TGTGCCAGCAGCTTGACAGGGGCGGGAAGCAATCAGCCCCAGCATTTT
j_call: TRBJ1-5
clone_size: -
v_call: TRBV7-2
d_call: TRBD1

cdr3_aa: CASSLDRWTLNEKLFF
cdr3_nt: TGTGCCAGCAGCTTAGACAGGTGGACCTTGAATGAAAAACTGTTTTTT
j_call: TRBJ1-4
clone_size: -
v_call: TRBV7-9
d_call: -

cdr3_aa: CASSPRAGGVYGYTF
cdr3_nt: TGTGCCAGCAGTCCCCGGGCGGGGGGAGTCTATGGCTACACCTTC
j_call: TRBJ1-2
clone_size: -
v_call: TRBV27
d_call: -

cdr3_aa: CASSEWVGTSEYNEQFF
cdr3_nt: TGCGCCAGCAGTGAGTGGGTGGGGACTAGCGAATACAATGAGCAGTTCTTC
j_call: TRBJ2-1
clone_size: -
v_call: TRBV10-2
d_call: TRBD2

cdr3_aa: CASSLATSRGTAYEQYF
cdr3_nt: TGTGCCAGCAGCTTAGCGACCTCCCGGGGGACTGCCTACGAGCAGTACTTC
j_call: TRBJ2-7
clone_size: few
v_call: TRBV7-2
d_call: -

cdr3_aa: CASSPPRGQGARLYEQYF
cdr3_nt: TGTGCCAGCTCACCCCCCCGGGGACAGGGGGCAAGGTTGTACGAGCAGTACTTC
j_call: TRBJ2-7
clone_size: once
v_call: TRBV18
d_call: TRBD1

cdr3_aa: CASSLKQGNGYTF
cdr3_nt: TGTGCCAGCAGCCTCAAACAGGGGAATGGCTACACCTTC
j_call: TRBJ1-2
clone_size: -
v_call: TRBV9
d_call: TRBD1

cdr3_aa: CASSASPLLAKNIQYF
cdr3_nt: TGTGCCAGCAGCGCCTCCCCCTTACTAGCCAAAAACATTCAGTACTTC
j_call: TRBJ2-4
clone_size: -
v_call: TRBV9
d_call: -

cdr3_aa: CASRTPGQRNNEQFF
cdr3_nt: TGCGCCAGCAGGACACCGGGACAGCGAAACAATGAGCAGTTCTTC
j_call: TRBJ2-1
clone_size: -
v_call: TRBV4-1
d_call: TRBD1

cdr3_aa: CASSQDGTFPYEQYF
cdr3_nt: TGCGCCAGCAGCCAAGACGGGACTTTTCCCTACGAGCAGTACTTC
j_call: TRBJ2-7
clone_size: -
v_call: TRBV4-1
d_call: -

cdr3_aa: CASSVTGTGFQPQHF
cdr3_nt: TGTGCCAGTAGTGTCACCGGGACAGGTTTCCAGCCCCAGCATTTT
j_call: TRBJ1-5
clone_size: once
v_call: TRBV19
d_call: TRBD1